Listed below are T cell receptor beta chains from one sample, sequenced in a study of Ad26.COV2.S vaccination and SARS-CoV-2 variants. Assay used: immunoSEQ multiplex PCR; TCRdb lists only in-frame clones, some missing. The data contain hundreds of thousands of clones, roughly 84% of them singletons. The sequences come from peripheral blood, collected in a trial of Ad26.COV2.S vaccine versus placebo. These receptors all stem from a person between 18 and 65 years old who received the Ad26.COV2.S COVID-19 vaccine or a placebo. CDR3s include the opening cysteine and the closing phenylalanine or tryptophan. A D gene is named only where the DNA matches it firmly. The size of a clone is reported for some rows only, either as once, few or many, or as a class for expanded clones.

>-|TRBJ1-1|TRBV2|-
CASSESAQEGAFF
TGTGCCAGCAGTGAATCGGCCCAGGAGGGAGCTTTCTTT
>-|TRBJ1-2|TRBV21-1|-
CASSLIGGGHPYGYTF
TGTGCCAGCAGCCTCATAGGTGGGGGCCACCCCTATGGCTACACCTTC
>-|TRBJ1-1|TRBV19|-
CASSTSASANTEAFF
TGTGCCAGTAGTACCAGCGCGTCGGCGAACACTGAAGCTTTCTTT
>TRBD2|TRBJ2-7|TRBV9|-
CASSVAPSGGGSYYEQYF
TGTGCCAGCAGCGTAGCGCCTAGCGGGGGGGGATCGTACTACGAGCAGTACTTC
>-|TRBJ1-6|TRBV7-3|once
CASSSQGRSNSPLHF
TGTGCCAGCAGTTCTCAGGGCCGCTCTAATTCACCCCTCCACTTT
>-|TRBJ2-7|TRBV7-6|-
CASSPSGRGYEQYF
TGTGCCAGCAGCCCCTCGGGACGGGGGTACGAGCAGTACTTC
>TRBD2|TRBJ2-1|TRBV11-3|-
CASSFSGLGENEQFF
TGTGCCAGCAGCTTTTCCGGACTAGGGGAAAATGAGCAGTTCTTC
>-|TRBJ1-4|TRBV7-2|-
CASSLEAGRLFF
TGTGCCAGCAGCTTAGAGGCAGGGAGGCTGTTTTTT
>-|TRBJ2-7|TRBV19|-
CASSVTSSYEQYF
TGTGCCAGTAGTGTCACGAGCTCCTACGAGCAGTACTTC
>-|TRBJ1-5|TRBV5-8|-
CASSLFRGGNQPQHF
TGTGCCAGCAGCTTGTTTCGGGGTGGCAATCAGCCCCAGCATTTT